The 6 T cell receptor beta chains listed next were all sequenced from one sample in a study of shared clonotypes between healthy human individuals. Repertoires were generated with immunoSEQ multiplex PCR, while TCRdb's copy carries only in-frame clones and drops some. The sample holds 2 million to 2.5 million clones, approximately 96% seen once. The sample consisted of naive CD4+ T cells sorted from blood. As for subset: CD45RA+ positively selected. These receptors all come from a man aged 18 to 35 in good health.

V and J are TRBV6-1 and TRBJ1-1, with D uncertain. V was clipped by 3 bases and J by 0 bases, with 11 bases between them. CDR3 length: 15 residues. Looked up from germline, CDR1 is MNHNS and CDR2 is SASEGT. The CDR3 DNA follows: TGTGCCAGCAGTGAGTACCAGGCAATGAACACTGAAGCTTTCTTT. Translation gives CASSEYQAMNTEAFF.

J is TRBJ1-1 and V is TRBV19, with D tentatively TRBD1 (5 bases). Trimming cost V 8 bases and J 1 base, with 20 bases left between them. Germline V CDR1 and CDR2: LNHDA, SQIVND (reference sequence). The CDR3 sequence is 16 residues long. The CDR3 nucleotides are TGTGCCAGTCTAGGCCTGAGGCAGGGTACGAACACTGAAGCTTTCTTT. It translates to CASLGLRQGTNTEAFF. The full variable domain, with the rest looked up from reference TRBV19 and TRBJ1-1, is DGGITQSPKYLFRKEGQNVTLSCEQNLNHDAMYWYRQDPGQGLRLIYYSQIVNDFQKGDIAEGYSVSREKKESFPLTVTSAQKNPTAFYLCASLGLRQGTNTEAFFGQGTRLTVV.

This chain connects TRBV6-1 to TRBJ1-5; no firm D call. The CDR3 is made up of 17 amino acids. Trimming took 3 bases from V and 5 from J, leaving 20 bases between them. Per germline, CDR1 MNHNS and CDR2 SASEGT. Written as DNA, the CDR3 is TGTGCCAGCAGTGACGAGCCGGTCTCCTGGGAGGATCAGCCCCAGCATTTT. Encoded protein: CASSDEPVSWEDQPQHF.

The V gene is TRBV4-2, the J gene TRBJ2-1; TRBD2 matches 8 bases. CDR3 length equals 18 residues. After removal of 0 bases from V and 5 bases from J, the junction contained 12 bases not matched to a gene. Germline lookup yields CDR1 LGHNA and CDR2 YNFKEQ. CDR3 protein: CASSQDPPQRGPHNEQFF. The CDR3 DNA follows: TGTGCCAGCAGCCAAGATCCCCCACAGCGGGGGCCCCACAATGAGCAGTTCTTC.

The chain employs TRBV6-6 and TRBJ2-3; D remains unclear. The V gene lost 5 bases and the J gene lost 6 bases, with 21 bases spanning the gap. Per germline, CDR1 MNHNY and CDR2 SVGAGI (reference sequence). The CDR3 sequence is 16 residues long. CDR3 coding DNA: TGTGCCAGCAGTCCTCGGGCCGATCCCACGTTGGATACGCAGTATTTT. It specifies CASSPRADPTLDTQYF.

The chain recombines TRBV12-1 with TRBJ2-3; the table's D gene call, TRBD1, was not cross checked with the DNA. TRBV12-1 represents a pseudogene. The CDR3 totals 15 residues. The CDR3 loop reads CASSFTGVRTDTQYF. The DNA of the CDR3 is TGTGCCAGCAGCTTTACAGGGGTCCGCACAGATACGCAGTATTTT.